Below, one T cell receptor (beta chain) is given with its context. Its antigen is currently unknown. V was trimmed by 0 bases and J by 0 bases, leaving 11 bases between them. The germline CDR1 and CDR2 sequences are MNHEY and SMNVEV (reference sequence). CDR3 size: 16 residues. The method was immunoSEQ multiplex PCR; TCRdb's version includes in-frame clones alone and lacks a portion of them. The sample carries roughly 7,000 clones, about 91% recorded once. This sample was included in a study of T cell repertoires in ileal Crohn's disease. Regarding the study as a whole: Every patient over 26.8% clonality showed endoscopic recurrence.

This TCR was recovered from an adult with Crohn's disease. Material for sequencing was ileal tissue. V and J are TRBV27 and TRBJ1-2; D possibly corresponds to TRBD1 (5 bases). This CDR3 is CASSLSAGTTNYGYTF. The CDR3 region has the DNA TGTGCCAGCAGTTTATCCGCAGGGACTACTAACTATGGCTACACCTTC.